These 24 T cell receptor beta chains originate from one sample sequenced in a study of blood T cells in healthy people across ages. Primers used in a second PCR of about 6 to 12 cycles were a sample-barcoded 5' primer and a J-beta primer mix. From the 5' RACE reads, TCRdb called clonotypes with MiXCR, one entry per CDR3 protein. The table shows 910,000 or so distinct CDR3 sequences, with about 51% occurring only once. What was sequenced was blood. Receptors originate from an older woman in good health.

The chain carries TRBV12-3 or TRBV12-4 and TRBJ1-5; 7 bases map to TRBD1. The CDR3 spans 15 residues. Trimming cost V 6 bases and J 5 bases; bases outside gene matches: 10. This CDR3 is CASRTSGTADQPQHF. In DNA form, the CDR3 reads TGTGCCAGCAGGACCTCCGGGACAGCCGATCAGCCCCAGCATTTT.

The chain combines TRBV5-1 with TRBJ2-1; D possibly matches TRBD1 or TRBD2 (7 bases each). Between the trimmed V and J ends, which lost 3 bases and 7 bases, there was a span of 29 bases. The CDR3 length is 19 residues. The germline gives CDR1 SGHRS, CDR2 YFSETQ. Here the CDR3 DNA reads TGCGCCAGCAGCTCGACAGGGAGGGGGAGTCGACTCGGAAGAAATGAGCAGTTCTTC. This codes for CASSSTGRGSRLGRNEQFF.

The genes are TRBV10-3 and TRBJ2-7; 10 bases match TRBD2. V shed 0 bases, J shed 5 bases, and the junction held 4 bases outside the gene matches. In germline, CDR1 is ENHRY, CDR2 SYGVKD. The CDR3 covers 15 residues. CDR3 in DNA: TGTGCCATCAGTGAGTCGTGGCTAGCGGGAGACGAGCAGTACTTC. The encoded protein is CAISESWLAGDEQYF.

The sample holds a few counts of this clonotype. The chain employs TRBV12-3 or TRBV12-4 and TRBJ2-7; D unresolved. V shed 8 bases and J shed 6 bases, with 20 bases lying between them. This CDR3 comprises 14 residues. In DNA form, the CDR3 reads TGTGCCAGCTTATCATTAGGCGGATCGGCCGAGCAGTACTTC. Translated: CASLSLGGSAEQYF.

This clonotype has just a few counts. CDR3: CSARPGQSVQFF. CDR3 DNA: TGCAGCGCCCGACCGGGACAGTCGGTGCAGTTCTTC. The chain recombines TRBV29-1 with TRBJ2-1; 7 bases are shared with TRBD1. Per the germline V gene, CDR1 is SQVTM and CDR2 is ANQGSEA. J was trimmed by 12 bases and V by 7 bases; bases with no gene match: 12. This CDR3 spans 12 amino acids.

This chain uses TRBV20-1 with TRBJ2-7; possible D gene TRBD1, 5 bases. This CDR3 spans 14 amino acids. Trimming removed 7 bases at V and 2 bases at J, with 18 bases between. Germline CDR1 DFQATT, CDR2 SNEGSKA (reference sequence). The CDR3 reads CSEQSRDPPYEQYF. CDR3 nucleotides: TGCAGTGAACAGAGCAGGGATCCACCCTACGAGCAGTACTTC.

This chain connects TRBV29-1 to TRBJ2-1, with TRBD1 identical over 9 bases. This CDR3 contains 12 residues. Germline CDR1 and CDR2: SQVTM and ANQGSEA. J lost 7 bases, V lost 8 bases, and 6 bases had no gene match. CDR3 amino acids: CSRLGTGNEQFF. The CDR3 region has the DNA TGCAGCCGATTGGGGACAGGGAATGAGCAGTTCTTC.

The V gene is TRBV3-1, the J gene TRBJ2-1; 7 bases agree with TRBD2. V trimming: 6 bases; J trimming: 7 bases; junction bases outside the gene matches: 15. Germline V CDR1 and CDR2: LGHDT, YNNKEL (reference sequence). The length of the CDR3 is 16 residues. The CDR3 spells CASRMGPAGTENEQFF. CDR3 DNA sequence: TGTGCCAGCAGAATGGGACCAGCGGGAACAGAAAATGAGCAGTTCTTC.

This chain uses TRBV5-1 with TRBJ2-6; D is uncertain. V was pared by 1 base and J by 0 bases, with 8 bases between. There are 16 residues in the CDR3. Germline values: CDR1 SGHRS, CDR2 YFSETQ. The DNA of the CDR3 is TGCGCCAGCAGCTTGTATTCGAGCTCTGGGGCCAACGTCCTGACTTTC. The encoded protein is CASSLYSSSGANVLTF.

The rearrangement joins TRBV6-6 to TRBJ2-7; weak D call: TRBD2 (5 bases). V was trimmed by 2 bases and J by 1 base, leaving 15 bases between them. Germline CDR1 MNHNY, CDR2 SVGAGI (reference sequence). The CDR3 contains 16 residues. This CDR3 reads CASSYKGLPISYEQYF. The DNA of the CDR3 is TGTGCCAGCAGTTACAAAGGACTCCCGATTTCCTACGAGCAGTACTTC.

V usage is TRBV30 and J usage is TRBJ2-1; 10 nucleotides agree with TRBD2. Trimming at V came to 2 bases and at J to 3 bases, leaving 4 bases not matched to a gene. This CDR3 is built from 15 residues. The V gene's germline CDR1 is GTSNPN and CDR2 SVGIG (reference sequence). The CDR3 region is CAWSLAGDLYNEQFF. The DNA of the CDR3 is TGTGCCTGGAGTCTAGCGGGAGACCTCTACAATGAGCAGTTCTTC.

This clonotype occurred many times. The rearrangement uses TRBV28 and TRBJ2-5, with 14 bases that match TRBD2. This CDR3 comprises 15 residues. Per the germline V gene, CDR1 is MDHEN and CDR2 is SYDVKM. Trimming took 5 bases from V and 5 from J; bases not matched to a gene: 4. CDR3 residues: CASSPRLAGGETQYF. The CDR3 nucleotides read TGTGCCAGCAGTCCCCGACTAGCGGGAGGGGAGACCCAGTACTTC.

This clonotype was found a few times. The CDR3 nucleotides read TGTGCCAGCTCACCACCGGTCGATCTGGAGACCCAGTACTTC. This translates into CASSPPVDLETQYF. The chain uses TRBV18 and TRBJ2-5; D remains unclear. The germline V and J ends were trimmed by 0 bases and 5 bases, with 10 bases remaining between them. The CDR3 length is 14 residues. Germline V lookup: CDR1 KGHSH, CDR2 LQKENI.

The chain employs TRBV7-2 and TRBJ2-2, with TRBD2 matching over 10 bases. The CDR3 is made up of 15 amino acids. J was trimmed by 5 bases and V by 2 bases; bases with no gene match: 2. CDR1 SGHTA and CDR2 FQGNSA come from the germline V gene. The CDR3 sequence is CASSLTLAGTGELFF. CDR3 DNA: TGTGCCAGCAGCTTAACACTAGCGGGAACCGGGGAGCTGTTTTTT.

CDR3 sequence: CASSPGQREGNEQFF. Written as DNA, the CDR3 is TGTGCCAGCAGCCCCGGTCAGCGGGAGGGCAATGAGCAGTTCTTC. The chain carries TRBV9 and TRBJ2-1; 10 bases are shared with TRBD2. Germline lookup yields CDR1 SGDLS and CDR2 YYNGEE. V was pared by 4 bases and J by 6 bases, with 7 bases of the junction left unmatched. The CDR3 covers 15 residues. Together with reference TRBV9 and TRBJ2-1, the CDR3 gives the full variable domain: DSGVTQTPKHLITATGQRVTLRCSPRSGDLSVYWYQQSLDQGLQFLIQYYNGEERAKGNILERFSAQQFPDLHSELNLSSLELGDSALYFCASSPGQREGNEQFFGPGTRLTVL.

This clonotype turned up a few times. The V and J genes are TRBV10-3 and TRBJ1-2; 9 bases line up with TRBD1. The length of the CDR3 is 16 residues. Trimming took 7 bases from V and 3 from J; bases not matched to a gene: 12. Germline assignment: CDR1 ENHRY and CDR2 SYGVKD. CDR3 nucleotides: TGTGCCATCAAAGCTATGTCAGGACAGGGGTACTATGGCTACACCTTC. This codes for CAIKAMSGQGYYGYTF.

V and J are TRBV10-3 and TRBJ2-1; 8 positions agree with TRBD1. The germline CDR1 and CDR2 sequences are ENHRY and SYGVKD. CDR3 size: 14 residues. Trimming at V came to 10 bases and at J to 2 bases, leaving 7 bases not matched to a gene. CDR3 DNA sequence: TGTGCCACCGGGGACAGGTTGGCCTACAATGAGCAGTTCTTC. Translated, it gives CATGDRLAYNEQFF.

The gene calls are TRBV29-1 and TRBJ2-1, with D uncertain. This CDR3 is 12 amino acids long. In germline, CDR1 is SQVTM, CDR2 ANQGSEA. Trimming shortened V by 8 bases and J by 8 bases, and 16 bases separated the two germline ends. The CDR3 nucleotides are TGCAGCCCATCTACATTGGGCGATGAGCAGTTCTTC. Amino acids: CSPSTLGDEQFF.

This chain connects TRBV28 to TRBJ2-7, with 7 bases lining up with TRBD1. With V trimmed by 4 bases and J by 2 bases, 5 bases remained unmatched. Germline values: CDR1 MDHEN, CDR2 SYDVKM. The CDR3 loop spans 14 amino acids. The CDR3 here is CASSSGTVTYEQYF. The CDR3 DNA follows: TGTGCCAGCAGTTCCGGGACAGTAACCTACGAGCAGTACTTC.

V and J are TRBV6-2 or TRBV6-3 and TRBJ2-7; D is perhaps TRBD2 (6 bases). Between the trimmed V and J ends, which lost 6 bases and 0 bases, there was a span of 18 bases. The CDR3 consists of 16 residues. Germline lookup yields CDR1 MNHEY and CDR2 SVGEGT. For the CDR3, the DNA is TGTGCCAGCAGACCTCGGGACTTCCCAAGCTCCTACGAGCAGTACTTC. This translates into CASRPRDFPSSYEQYF.

The rearrangement links TRBV7-9 to TRBJ2-1; 10 bases align to TRBD2. CDR3 size: 15 residues. Germline V lookup: CDR1 SEHNR, CDR2 FQNEAQ (reference sequence). The junction had 11 bases not matched to a gene; V was cut back by 5 bases and J by 10 bases. CDR3 sequence: CASSVPGLAKVEQFF. The CDR3 nucleotides are TGTGCCAGCAGCGTACCGGGACTAGCGAAGGTAGAGCAGTTCTTC.

This clonotype was seen more than once but under ten times. The genes are TRBV20-1 and TRBJ2-7; 12 nucleotides align to TRBD2. CDR1 and CDR2 (germline): DFQATT, SNEGSKA (reference sequence). The trim removed 5 bases at V and 0 bases at J, leaving 11 bases unmatched. The CDR3 totals 17 residues. The CDR3 loop reads CSAPRTSGERNSYEQYF. In DNA, the CDR3 is TGCAGTGCTCCTAGGACTAGCGGGGAGAGAAACTCCTACGAGCAGTACTTC.

The chain joins TRBV7-2 to TRBJ2-3; D might be TRBD2 (5 bases). The CDR3 contains 12 residues. Trimming left V 5 bases short and J 7 bases short, with 10 bases between. The germline CDR1 and CDR2 sequences are SGHTA and FQGNSA. The CDR3 protein is CASSTQRNTQYF. In nucleotides, the CDR3 is TGTGCCAGCAGCACGCAGCGGAATACGCAGTATTTT.

V is TRBV2 and J is TRBJ2-6; the D call may be TRBD1 or TRBD2 (5 bases each). Germline V lookup: CDR1 SNHLY, CDR2 FYNNEI. Trimming removed 3 bases from V and 5 bases from J, with 8 bases in between. This CDR3 is built from 14 residues. The CDR3 spells CASSEGVWANVLTF. The DNA for the CDR3 is TGTGCCAGCAGTGAGGGGGTTTGGGCCAACGTCCTGACTTTC. The full variable domain, with the rest looked up from reference TRBV2 and TRBJ2-6, is EPEVTQTPSHQVTQMGQEVILRCVPISNHLYFYWYRQILGQKVEFLVSFYNNEISEKSEIFDDQFSVERPDGSNFTLKIRSTKLEDSAMYFCASSEGVWANVLTFGAGSRLTVL.